These 30 T cell receptor beta chains share one sample of origin, sequenced in a study of long-term antiretroviral therapy in people with HIV. Assay version v3.0 of immunoSEQ was used, and it was run at survey level. Clones were read by immunoSEQ multiplex PCR, and TCRdb kept only the in-frame ones, dropping some. The sample consists of tens of thousands of clones, roughly 95% of them appearing once. This specimen was unsorted PBMCs, taken 3.7 years after starting antiretroviral therapy. The receptor source for this set is a woman aged 45-60 years with HIV.

The chain is built from TRBV5-1 and TRBJ2-7, with 8 bases aligning to TRBD1. The CDR3 has 14 amino acids. The V gene's germline CDR1 is SGHRS and CDR2 YFSETQ. The ends lost 5 bases at V and 0 bases at J; junction bases unmatched: 4. CDR3 sequence reads: CASRPTGGSYEQYF. DNA of the CDR3: TGCGCCAGCAGACCTACAGGGGGCTCCTACGAGCAGTACTTC.

This clone came up once. The chain carries TRBV19 and TRBJ1-2, with D perhaps matching TRBD1 (5 bases). CDR1 and CDR2 (germline): LNHDA, SQIVND (reference sequence). The V end lost 8 bases, the J end lost 0 bases, and 10 bases lay between the germline ends. CDR3 length: 13 amino acids. CDR3: CASSTATNYGYTF. Here the CDR3 DNA reads TGTGCCAGTTCGACAGCTACTAACTATGGCTACACCTTC.

This chain connects TRBV7-3 to TRBJ2-2, with D unclear. V was clipped by 2 bases and J by 2 bases, with 6 bases between them. This CDR3 comprises 14 residues. Germline CDR1 is SGHTA and CDR2 is FQGTGA. The CDR3 DNA reads as TGTGCCAGCAGCTTAGAACCTAACACCGGGGAGCTGTTTTTT. Its protein product is CASSLEPNTGELFF.

The V call is TRBV5-1, the J call TRBJ2-1, with D unclear. Germline loops: CDR1 SGHRS, CDR2 YFSETQ. Deletions cut 5 bases from V and 0 bases from J, with 15 bases between. The CDR3 consists of 16 residues. CDR3 sequence (DNA): TGCGCCAGCAGACAACCAGGTAGGAGCTCCTACAATGAGCAGTTCTTC. Amino acid sequence: CASRQPGRSSYNEQFF.

The chain uses TRBV6-1 and TRBJ2-2, with D maybe TRBD1 (5 bases). Germline loops: CDR1 MNHNS, CDR2 SASEGT. Trimming pared 11 bases from V and 0 bases from J, leaving 10 bases between. This CDR3 is 13 amino acids long. The CDR3 DNA is TGTGCCGAACAGGCCTCGAACACCGGGGAGCTGTTTTTT. Amino acid sequence: CAEQASNTGELFF.

This clone appeared a single time. The chain uses TRBV5-8 and TRBJ2-1; 9 bases are shared with TRBD1. This CDR3 spans 15 amino acids. Germline V lookup: CDR1 SGHTS, CDR2 YDEGEE. The J segment lost 7 bases and the V segment lost 0 bases, leaving 5 bases of the junction unmatched. The CDR3: CASSLVGTGSNEQFF. DNA for the CDR3: TGTGCCAGCAGCTTGGTCGGGACAGGGTCAAATGAGCAGTTCTTC.

This clone has only one observation. This chain links TRBV11-2 with TRBJ2-1, with TRBD1 matching over 10 bases. Per the germline V gene, CDR1 is SGHAT and CDR2 is FQNNGV. The CDR3 is 15 amino acids. With 5 bases clipped from V and 7 bases from J, the junction kept 8 bases outside the gene matches. Here the CDR3 DNA reads TGTGCCAGCAGCCATAGACAGGGGGCTTGGAATGAGCAGTTCTTC. This translates into CASSHRQGAWNEQFF.

This chain connects TRBV14 to TRBJ2-3; D possibly matches TRBD1 or TRBD2 (5 bases each). Per the germline V gene, CDR1 is SGHDN and CDR2 is FVKESK. The V end was cut by 0 bases, the J end by 2 bases, with 9 bases between. This CDR3 is 15 amino acids long. The CDR3 sequence: CASSQDLGVTDTQYF. CDR3 in DNA: TGTGCCAGCAGCCAAGATCTGGGGGTCACAGATACGCAGTATTTT.

This clone was detected once. The chain carries TRBV30 and TRBJ1-6; 8 nucleotides align to TRBD1. V lost 2 bases and J lost 9; bases outside the gene matches: 9. Germline V gene lookup returns CDR1 GTSNPN and CDR2 SVGIG (reference sequence). This CDR3 region has 15 residues. This CDR3 reads CAWSPPDRAGSPLHF. As DNA, the CDR3 is TGTGCCTGGAGTCCCCCGGACAGGGCGGGTTCACCCCTCCACTTT.

The V and J genes are TRBV4-3 and TRBJ2-7, with D perhaps TRBD2 (6 bases). This CDR3 has 14 residues. The ends were cut back, 0 bases at V and 3 bases at J, with 9 bases in the middle. The V gene's germline CDR1 is LGHNA and CDR2 YSLEER. CDR3 sequence: CASSQDRGFYEQYF. The CDR3 nucleotides read TGCGCCAGCAGCCAAGATCGGGGGTTCTACGAGCAGTACTTC.

The chain has TRBV5-4 and TRBJ1-1; no reliable D call. The CDR3 has 11 amino acids. The V end lost 4 bases, the J end lost 0 bases, and 1 base lay between the germline ends. Germline loops: CDR1 SGHNT, CDR2 YYREEE (reference sequence). The CDR3 DNA reads TGTGCCAGCAGCCTGAACACTGAAGCTTTCTTT. This translates into CASSLNTEAFF.

This clone has a handful of counts. The chain uses TRBV27 and TRBJ2-5; D may correspond to TRBD1 or TRBD2 (6 bases each). Germline V gene sequence: CDR1 MNHEY, CDR2 SMNVEV (reference sequence). CDR3 length equals 14 residues. V was shortened by 2 bases and J by 5 bases, with 12 bases between the two germline ends. The CDR3 nucleotides are TGTGCCAGCAGTTTACGGAGGGGGGAGGAGACCCAGTACTTC. Translated: CASSLRRGEETQYF.

J is TRBJ1-2 and V is TRBV7-8; TRBD1 matches at 7 bases. The CDR3 is 16 residues long. Germline values: CDR1 SGHVS, CDR2 FQNEAQ. V was clipped by 3 bases and J by 0 bases; unmatched bases: 7. The DNA for the CDR3 is TGTGCCAGCAGCTTTTCTACAGGGGCTTCTAACTATGGCTACACCTTC. Protein: CASSFSTGASNYGYTF.

The rearrangement joins TRBV7-6 to TRBJ1-1; TRBD1 might be the D (5 bases). Germline V gene sequence: CDR1 SGHVS, CDR2 FNYEAQ. Between the trimmed V and J ends, which lost 5 bases and 1 base, there was a span of 11 bases. The CDR3 extends over 14 amino acids. In DNA form, the CDR3 reads TGTGCCAGCAGCCCTGGGGGGACGAACACTGAAGCTTTCTTT. This codes for CASSPGGTNTEAFF. Using reference TRBV7-6 and TRBJ1-1 for the parts outside the CDR3, the full variable domain is GAGVSQSPRYKVTKRGQDVALRCDPISGHVSLYWYRQALGQGPEFLTYFNYEAQQDKSGLPNDRFSAERPEGSISTLTIQRTEQRDSAMYRCASSPGGTNTEAFFGQGTRLTVV.

This chain links TRBV13 with TRBJ2-7, with 14 nucleotides matching TRBD2. Germline CDR1 is PRHDT and CDR2 is FYEKMQ (reference sequence). With 3 bases clipped from V and 2 bases from J, the junction kept 12 bases outside the gene matches. The CDR3 length is 19 residues. CDR3 DNA: TGTGCCAGCAGCTTCCGTTCAGGCGGGACTAGCGGGGGAACCTACGAGCAGTACTTC. Its protein is CASSFRSGGTSGGTYEQYF.

V gene TRBV7-2 combines with J gene TRBJ1-3; D uncertain. Per germline, CDR1 SGHTA and CDR2 FQGNSA. The CDR3 is 13 amino acids. V lost 6 bases to trimming and J lost 2 bases, with 8 bases between them. CDR3 sequence (DNA): TGTGCCAGCAGACAACCCCCTGGAAACACCATATATTTT. It yields the protein CASRQPPGNTIYF. Filled out from reference TRBV7-2 and TRBJ1-3, the complete variable domain reads GAGVSQSPSNKVTEKGKDVELRCDPISGHTALYWYRQSLGQGLEFLIYFQGNSAPDKSGLPSDRFSAERTGGSVSTLTIQRTQQEDSAVYLCASRQPPGNTIYFGEGSWLTVV.

This rearrangement joins TRBV7-9 to TRBJ2-5; 13 nucleotides agree with TRBD2. There are 17 residues in the CDR3. Germline lookup yields CDR1 SEHNR and CDR2 FQNEAQ (reference sequence). The V and J ends lost 7 bases and 5 bases, in that order; junction bases with no gene match: 13. The CDR3 is CASTSYGTSGVLETQYF. CDR3 nucleotide sequence: TGTGCCAGCACCTCTTATGGGACTAGCGGGGTTTTGGAGACCCAGTACTTC.

The rearrangement links TRBV9 to TRBJ1-1; the D gene is possibly TRBD1 (6 bases). In germline, CDR1 is SGDLS, CDR2 YYNGEE. This CDR3 has 18 residues. The V and J ends lost 0 bases and 0 bases respectively, with 18 bases between them. The CDR3 region has the DNA TGTGCCAGCAGCGTAGGTAAGGCAGGGGTATCCATGAACACTGAAGCTTTCTTT. This sequence encodes CASSVGKAGVSMNTEAFF.

This clone came up once. J is TRBJ2-1 and V is TRBV9; D is possibly TRBD2 (5 bases). The CDR3 loop spans 14 amino acids. Germline values: CDR1 SGDLS, CDR2 YYNGEE. Trimming left V 0 bases short and J 8 bases short, with 12 bases between. CDR3 region: CASSVAPAGDEQFF. Written as DNA, the CDR3 is TGTGCCAGCAGCGTAGCTCCCGCCGGGGATGAGCAGTTCTTC. Looking up the rest from reference TRBV9 and TRBJ2-1 gives the full variable domain: DSGVTQTPKHLITATGQRVTLRCSPRSGDLSVYWYQQSLDQGLQFLIQYYNGEERAKGNILERFSAQQFPDLHSELNLSSLELGDSALYFCASSVAPAGDEQFFGPGTRLTVL.

This chain joins TRBV5-6 and TRBJ2-7; 8 bases are a match to TRBD1. J gave up 4 bases and V 6 bases, and 12 bases lay outside the gene matches. This CDR3 spans 15 amino acids. Germline V gene data show CDR1 as SGHDT and CDR2 as YYEEEE. The CDR3 is CASINGQGALYEQYF. The CDR3 nucleotides read TGTGCCAGCATCAACGGACAGGGAGCCTTATACGAGCAGTACTTC. The entire variable domain, with the rest obtained from reference TRBV5-6 and TRBJ2-7, is as follows: DAGVTQSPTHLIKTRGQQVTLRCSPKSGHDTVSWYQQALGQGPQFIFQYYEEEERQRGNFPDRFSGHQFPNYSSELNVNALLLGDSALYLCASINGQGALYEQYFGPGTRLTVT.

V and J are TRBV10-3 and TRBJ1-1; tentative D call: TRBD1 (6 bases). The CDR3 spans 14 residues. V was cut by 0 bases and J by 4 bases, with 9 bases left in between. Germline CDR1 ENHRY, CDR2 SYGVKD. The CDR3 here is CAISESGGSTEAFF. The CDR3 coding sequence is TGTGCCATCAGTGAGTCGGGGGGCTCCACTGAAGCTTTCTTT.

J is TRBJ2-1 and V is TRBV4-3; D gene uncertain. CDR1 is LGHNA, CDR2 YSLEER, per germline. The CDR3 sequence is 12 residues long. The V end lost 1 base, the J end lost 7 bases, and 5 bases lay between the germline ends. The CDR3, as DNA: TGCGCCAGCAGCCAAGCTGGGAATGAGCAGTTCTTC. Its translation is CASSQAGNEQFF.

The rearrangement joins TRBV19 to TRBJ2-5; no clear D gene. The CDR3 covers 15 residues. Germline CDR1 and CDR2: LNHDA and SQIVND (reference sequence). Trimming shortened V by 2 bases and J by 0 bases, and 10 bases separated the two germline ends. The CDR3 bases are TGTGCCAGTAGTATAAATACCCCCTACCAAGAGACCCAGTACTTC. Protein sequence: CASSINTPYQETQYF.

The V gene is TRBV6-1, the J gene TRBJ2-2; possibly TRBD1 for D (6 bases). V was cut by 7 bases and J by 6 bases, with 12 bases left in between. Germline CDR1 and CDR2: MNHNS and SASEGT. CDR3 length: 13 residues. CDR3 in amino acids: CASTIGGSGELFF. CDR3 nucleotides: TGTGCCAGCACCATAGGGGGTTCCGGGGAGCTGTTTTTT.

This clone was picked up a small number of times. The rearrangement links TRBV5-1 to TRBJ1-1, with D tentatively TRBD1 (5 bases). V was pared by 2 bases and J by 6 bases, with 14 bases between. Per germline, CDR1 SGHRS and CDR2 YFSETQ. CDR3 length equals 14 residues. CDR3 in DNA: TGCGCCAGCAGCTTCGGGACGACGGAGGCTGAAGCTTTCTTT. Its protein product is CASSFGTTEAEAFF.

CDR3 DNA sequence: TGTGCCAGCAGCGTAAGCACAGGGATCGGCTACACCTTC. Encoded protein: CASSVSTGIGYTF. The chain recombines TRBV9 with TRBJ1-2, with a possible D match to TRBD1 (6 bases). The length of the CDR3 is 13 residues. V dropped 1 base and J dropped 8 bases, with 12 bases sitting between them. CDR1 is SGDLS, CDR2 YYNGEE, per germline. Full variable domain (missing parts from reference TRBV9 and TRBJ1-2): DSGVTQTPKHLITATGQRVTLRCSPRSGDLSVYWYQQSLDQGLQFLIQYYNGEERAKGNILERFSAQQFPDLHSELNLSSLELGDSALYFCASSVSTGIGYTFGSGTRLTVV.

The V call is TRBV7-9, the J call TRBJ2-7; D gene ambiguous. V lost 3 bases and J lost 1, with 10 bases in between. CDR1 and CDR2 from the germline V gene are SEHNR and FQNEAQ (reference sequence). CDR3 length: 14 amino acids. The CDR3 nucleotides are TGTGCCAGCAGCTTTGAAGGGAAGTCCTACGAGCAGTACTTC. Amino acid sequence: CASSFEGKSYEQYF.

DNA for the CDR3: TGTGCCAGTAGTATAATAAACACCTTCTATGGCTACACCTTC. It specifies CASSIINTFYGYTF. J is TRBJ1-2 and V is TRBV19; no clear D. The length of the CDR3 is 14 residues. The V gene lost 2 bases and the J gene lost 4 bases, with 11 bases spanning the gap. Germline V CDR1 and CDR2: LNHDA, SQIVND (reference sequence). Using reference TRBV19 and TRBJ1-2 for the parts outside the CDR3, the full variable domain is DGGITQSPKYLFRKEGQNVTLSCEQNLNHDAMYWYRQDPGQGLRLIYYSQIVNDFQKGDIAEGYSVSREKKESFPLTVTSAQKNPTAFYLCASSIINTFYGYTFGSGTRLTVV.

CDR3 nucleotide sequence: TGCGCCAGCAGCCAACCGGGACAGCAAAACACTGAAGCTTTCTTT. Amino acid sequence: CASSQPGQQNTEAFF. The gene calls are TRBV4-1 and TRBJ1-1; 7 bases are shared with TRBD1. With V trimmed by 2 bases and J by 2 bases, 5 bases remained unmatched. The germline V gene encodes CDR1 MGHRA and CDR2 YSYEKL. There are 15 residues in the CDR3.

The gene calls are TRBV9 and TRBJ1-1; no clear D gene. The CDR3 is 14 amino acids. V was trimmed by 4 bases and J by 1 base, leaving 11 bases between them. Germline V gene data show CDR1 as SGDLS and CDR2 as YYNGEE. This chain's CDR3 is CASSRPRQNTEAFF. The CDR3 DNA sequence: TGTGCCAGCAGCCGCCCGAGACAGAACACTGAAGCTTTCTTT.